These T cell receptor beta chains were read from a single sample in a study of technical replicates of blood from a handful of donors. Here immunoSEQ multiplex PCR was the method, and the copy in TCRdb shows in-frame clones only, minus some. The sample carries 75,000 to 95,000 clones, around 94% recorded once. Sequencing used T cells isolated from PBMCs. These receptors were taken from a human donor in good health. CDR3s include the opening cysteine and the closing phenylalanine or tryptophan. D genes are given only for firm matches. For some rows the clone size is stated as once, few or many, or as a class when expanded; others skip it.

CDR3aa: CASSLGHATFTYEQYF; CDR3nt: TGTGCCAGCAGCTTAGGGCACGCTACTTTTACCTACGAGCAGTACTTC; len: 16; v_gene: TRBV13; abundance: -; j_gene: TRBJ2-7; d_gene: -
CDR3aa: CASSPARGGRMSYEQYF; CDR3nt: TGTGCCAGCAGCCCGGCCCGGGGCGGGAGGATGTCCTACGAGCAGTACTTC; len: 17; v_gene: TRBV7-6; abundance: -; j_gene: TRBJ2-7; d_gene: TRBD2
CDR3aa: CASSLSSSGERHEQFF; CDR3nt: TGTGCCAGCAGCTTATCGAGTAGCGGGGAGCGGCATGAGCAGTTCTTC; len: 16; v_gene: TRBV7-2; abundance: -; j_gene: TRBJ2-1; d_gene: TRBD2
CDR3aa: CAISGTGVGEKLFF; CDR3nt: TGTGCCATCAGTGGCACAGGGGTGGGTGAAAAACTGTTTTTT; len: 14; v_gene: TRBV10-3; abundance: -; j_gene: TRBJ1-4; d_gene: TRBD1
CDR3aa: CASSQGPKIQAFF; CDR3nt: TGCGCCAGCAGCCAAGGGCCCAAAATCCAAGCTTTCTTT; len: 13; v_gene: TRBV4-1; abundance: -; j_gene: TRBJ1-1; d_gene: -
CDR3aa: CASWGGPDYYGYTF; CDR3nt: TGTGCCAGCTGGGGGGGACCAGATTATTATGGCTACACCTTC; len: 14; v_gene: TRBV27; abundance: once; j_gene: TRBJ1-2; d_gene: -
CDR3aa: CSAVGGRAYGYTF; CDR3nt: TGCAGCGCCGTCGGCGGCAGGGCCTATGGCTACACCTTC; len: 13; v_gene: TRBV29-1; abundance: -; j_gene: TRBJ1-2; d_gene: -
CDR3aa: CASSQVVTELEAFF; CDR3nt: TGTGCCAGCAGCCAAGTCGTAACAGAGCTTGAAGCTTTCTTT; len: 14; v_gene: TRBV14; abundance: -; j_gene: TRBJ1-1; d_gene: -
CDR3aa: CASSHTGDGYTF; CDR3nt: TGTGCCAGCAGTCATACAGGGGATGGCTACACCTTC; len: 12; v_gene: TRBV7-9; abundance: -; j_gene: TRBJ1-2; d_gene: TRBD1
CDR3aa: CASRSRRVKGAQYF; CDR3nt: TGTGCCAGCAGGTCCCGCAGGGTTAAGGGGGCCCAGTACTTC; len: 14; v_gene: TRBV6-5; abundance: once; j_gene: TRBJ2-5; d_gene: -
CDR3aa: CASSLGAGTVYNEQFF; CDR3nt: TGTGCCAGCAGCTTGGGGGCCGGGACAGTTTACAATGAGCAGTTCTTC; len: 16; v_gene: TRBV5-4; abundance: -; j_gene: TRBJ2-1; d_gene: TRBD1
CDR3aa: CASSPFGVEGSYEQYF; CDR3nt: TGCGCCAGCAGCCCCTTCGGAGTCGAGGGCTCCTACGAGCAGTACTTC; len: 16; v_gene: TRBV4-1; abundance: -; j_gene: TRBJ2-7; d_gene: -
CDR3aa: CASSQVRAPYEQYF; CDR3nt: TGCGCCAGCAGCCAAGTCCGCGCCCCCTACGAGCAGTACTTC; len: 14; v_gene: TRBV4-1; abundance: -; j_gene: TRBJ2-7; d_gene: -
CDR3aa: CASSLKLAGEQYF; CDR3nt: TGTGCCAGCAGCTTGAAACTAGCAGGAGAGCAGTACTTC; len: 13; v_gene: TRBV13; abundance: -; j_gene: TRBJ2-7; d_gene: -
CDR3aa: CASSSIAGVRADTQYF; CDR3nt: TGTGCCAGCAGTTCGATAGCGGGAGTTCGCGCAGATACGCAGTATTTT; len: 16; v_gene: TRBV28; abundance: -; j_gene: TRBJ2-3; d_gene: TRBD2
CDR3aa: CASSQVLQGYSPLHF; CDR3nt: TGTGCCAGCAGCCAAGTGTTACAGGGTTATTCACCCCTCCACTTT; len: 15; v_gene: TRBV4-2; abundance: -; j_gene: TRBJ1-6; d_gene: -
CDR3aa: CASSRQGLSYEQYF; CDR3nt: TGTGCCAGCAGTCGACAGGGTCTCTCCTACGAGCAGTACTTC; len: 14; v_gene: TRBV5-5; abundance: -; j_gene: TRBJ2-7; d_gene: TRBD1
CDR3aa: CASSLVRTGGTDTQYF; CDR3nt: TGCGCCAGCAGCTTGGTGCGGACAGGGGGCACAGATACGCAGTATTTT; len: 16; v_gene: TRBV5-1; abundance: -; j_gene: TRBJ2-3; d_gene: TRBD1
CDR3aa: CAWSIGAGGLVRETQYF; CDR3nt: TGTGCCTGGAGTATCGGGGCGGGGGGGCTTGTGCGAGAGACCCAGTACTTC; len: 17; v_gene: TRBV30; abundance: -; j_gene: TRBJ2-5; d_gene: TRBD2
CDR3aa: CASSRTVLSYEQYF; CDR3nt: TGCGCCAGCAGCCGTACGGTCCTCTCCTACGAGCAGTACTTC; len: 14; v_gene: TRBV4-1; abundance: -; j_gene: TRBJ2-7; d_gene: -
CDR3aa: CASSVQDWGHGYTF; CDR3nt: TGTGCCAGCAGCGTACAGGACTGGGGGCATGGCTACACCTTC; len: 14; v_gene: TRBV9; abundance: -; j_gene: TRBJ1-2; d_gene: -
CDR3aa: CASSVGGYSYEQYF; CDR3nt: TGTGCCAGCAGTGTAGGGGGATACTCCTACGAGCAGTACTTC; len: 14; v_gene: TRBV27; abundance: -; j_gene: TRBJ2-7; d_gene: -
CDR3aa: CSVRTGGGNIQYF; CDR3nt: TGCAGCGTGCGGACAGGGGGAGGGAACATTCAGTACTTC; len: 13; v_gene: TRBV29-1; abundance: -; j_gene: TRBJ2-4; d_gene: TRBD1
CDR3aa: CASSPSSRGLDEQFF; CDR3nt: TGTGCCAGCAGCCCCTCCAGCAGGGGGCTTGATGAGCAGTTCTTC; len: 15; v_gene: TRBV5-5; abundance: -; j_gene: TRBJ2-1; d_gene: TRBD1
CDR3aa: CASSGTRGGRELDTGELFF; CDR3nt: TGTGCCAGCAGCGGTACGCGGGGGGGCCGCGAACTCGACACCGGGGAGCTGTTTTTT; len: 19; v_gene: TRBV9; abundance: -; j_gene: TRBJ2-2; d_gene: TRBD2
CDR3aa: CASSPRGGHYGYTF; CDR3nt: TGTGCCAGCAGCCCCCGGGGGGGACACTATGGCTACACCTTC; len: 14; v_gene: TRBV7-2; abundance: -; j_gene: TRBJ1-2; d_gene: -
CDR3aa: CALRPGYTDTQYF; CDR3nt: TGTGCCCTCAGGCCGGGGTACACAGATACGCAGTATTTT; len: 13; v_gene: TRBV10-3; abundance: -; j_gene: TRBJ2-3; d_gene: -
CDR3aa: CASSPTGVYGYTF; CDR3nt: TGTGCCAGCAGCCCGACAGGGGTCTATGGCTACACCTTC; len: 13; v_gene: TRBV11-1; abundance: -; j_gene: TRBJ1-2; d_gene: TRBD1
CDR3aa: CASSPGLALGIKTQYF; CDR3nt: TGTGCCAGCTCACCAGGGCTAGCGTTAGGGATAAAGACCCAGTACTTC; len: 16; v_gene: TRBV18; abundance: -; j_gene: TRBJ2-5; d_gene: -
CDR3aa: CASSPSGTSGRGSYEQYF; CDR3nt: TGTGCCAGCAGTCCGTCCGGGACTAGCGGGAGGGGATCCTACGAGCAGTACTTC; len: 18; v_gene: TRBV28; abundance: -; j_gene: TRBJ2-7; d_gene: TRBD2
CDR3aa: CASNKTGDNYGYTF; CDR3nt: TGTGCCAGCAACAAGACAGGGGACAACTATGGCTACACCTTC; len: 14; v_gene: TRBV21-1; abundance: -; j_gene: TRBJ1-2; d_gene: -
CDR3aa: CASSELAGEQETQYF; CDR3nt: TGTGCCAGCAGCGAACTAGCGGGGGAGCAAGAGACCCAGTACTTC; len: 15; v_gene: TRBV9; abundance: -; j_gene: TRBJ2-5; d_gene: TRBD2
CDR3aa: CASSPQGRDTQYF; CDR3nt: TGTGCCAGCAGCCCGCAGGGCAGAGATACGCAGTATTTT; len: 13; v_gene: TRBV11-2; abundance: -; j_gene: TRBJ2-3; d_gene: -
CDR3aa: CASSGLDSYYEQYF; CDR3nt: TGCGCCAGCAGTGGACTGGACAGCTACTACGAGCAGTACTTC; len: 14; v_gene: TRBV10-1; abundance: -; j_gene: TRBJ2-7; d_gene: -
CDR3aa: CALTAGSSYEQYF; CDR3nt: TGTGCCCTAACGGCCGGGTCCTCCTACGAGCAGTACTTC; len: 13; v_gene: TRBV7-9; abundance: -; j_gene: TRBJ2-7; d_gene: -
CDR3aa: CASSPPGREKLFF; CDR3nt: TGCGCCAGCAGCCCTCCGGGGAGGGAAAAACTGTTTTTT; len: 13; v_gene: TRBV4-1; abundance: -; j_gene: TRBJ1-4; d_gene: -
CDR3aa: CASSGLNQPQHF; CDR3nt: TGCGCCAGCAGTGGGCTCAATCAGCCCCAGCATTTT; len: 12; v_gene: TRBV10-2; abundance: -; j_gene: TRBJ1-5; d_gene: -
CDR3aa: CASSSPASVNTIYF; CDR3nt: TGTGCCAGCAGTTCCCCTGCGAGCGTGAACACCATATATTTT; len: 14; v_gene: TRBV28; abundance: -; j_gene: TRBJ1-3; d_gene: -
CDR3aa: CASTAPRSAGAVAAFF; CDR3nt: TGTGCCAGCACCGCTCCGCGCTCTGCGGGGGCTGTAGCAGCTTTCTTT; len: 16; v_gene: TRBV28; abundance: -; j_gene: TRBJ1-1; d_gene: -
CDR3aa: CASSLRTSGGNEQFF; CDR3nt: TGCGCCAGCAGCTTAAGGACTAGCGGGGGGAATGAGCAGTTCTTC; len: 15; v_gene: TRBV5-1; abundance: once; j_gene: TRBJ2-1; d_gene: TRBD2
CDR3aa: CASSAQAGSGETQYF; CDR3nt: TGTGCCAGCAGTGCGCAGGCAGGCTCCGGAGAGACCCAGTACTTC; len: 15; v_gene: TRBV6-1; abundance: -; j_gene: TRBJ2-5; d_gene: -
CDR3aa: CAISDEGAGYNEQFF; CDR3nt: TGTGCCATCAGTGACGAGGGGGCGGGCTACAATGAGCAGTTCTTC; len: 15; v_gene: TRBV10-3; abundance: -; j_gene: TRBJ2-1; d_gene: TRBD1
CDR3aa: CASSILAPSTDTQYF; CDR3nt: TGTGCCAGCAGCATACTAGCGCCTAGCACAGATACGCAGTATTTT; len: 15; v_gene: TRBV2; abundance: few; j_gene: TRBJ2-3; d_gene: TRBD2
CDR3aa: CASSPANLRAPSQNYGYTF; CDR3nt: TGCGCCAGCAGCCCCGCAAATCTCAGGGCCCCTTCCCAGAACTATGGCTACACCTTC; len: 19; v_gene: TRBV4-1; abundance: -; j_gene: TRBJ1-2; d_gene: -
CDR3aa: CASSLLAGVSDTQYF; CDR3nt: TGTGCCAGCAGCTTACTAGCGGGGGTTTCAGATACGCAGTATTTT; len: 15; v_gene: TRBV13; abundance: -; j_gene: TRBJ2-3; d_gene: TRBD2
CDR3aa: CAISGQGRSDTQYF; CDR3nt: TGTGCCATCAGTGGACAGGGGAGGTCAGATACGCAGTATTTT; len: 14; v_gene: TRBV10-3; abundance: -; j_gene: TRBJ2-3; d_gene: TRBD1
CDR3aa: CSARRETQYF; CDR3nt: TGCAGTGCTAGACGGGAGACCCAGTACTTC; len: 10; v_gene: TRBV20-1; abundance: -; j_gene: TRBJ2-5; d_gene: -
CDR3aa: CASRAGVQGGYTF; CDR3nt: TGTGCCAGCAGGGCAGGGGTTCAGGGTGGCTACACCTTC; len: 13; v_gene: TRBV28; abundance: -; j_gene: TRBJ1-2; d_gene: -
CDR3aa: CASSYLDRGTRQYF; CDR3nt: TGTGCCAGCAGCTATCTGGACAGGGGAACCCGCCAGTACTTC; len: 14; v_gene: TRBV5-6; abundance: -; j_gene: TRBJ2-7; d_gene: TRBD1
CDR3aa: CASSKTGGPSYNEQFF; CDR3nt: TGTGCCAGCAGCAAAACGGGAGGGCCTTCGTACAATGAGCAGTTCTTC; len: 16; v_gene: TRBV7-6; abundance: -; j_gene: TRBJ2-1; d_gene: TRBD2
CDR3aa: CASSLEGQGSTEAFF; CDR3nt: TGCGCCAGCAGCTTGGAGGGACAGGGGAGCACTGAAGCTTTCTTT; len: 15; v_gene: TRBV5-1; abundance: -; j_gene: TRBJ1-1; d_gene: TRBD1
CDR3aa: CASSTNRGGYTF; CDR3nt: TGCGCCAGCAGCACAAACAGGGGTGGCTACACCTTC; len: 12; v_gene: TRBV4-1; abundance: -; j_gene: TRBJ1-2; d_gene: TRBD1
CDR3aa: CASSPGKSYEQYF; CDR3nt: TGCGCCAGCAGTCCCGGGAAATCCTACGAGCAGTACTTC; len: 13; v_gene: TRBV10-1; abundance: -; j_gene: TRBJ2-7; d_gene: -
CDR3aa: CASSTGQVGNTDTQYF; CDR3nt: TGCGCCAGCAGCACTGGACAGGTCGGGAACACAGATACGCAGTATTTT; len: 16; v_gene: TRBV5-1; abundance: -; j_gene: TRBJ2-3; d_gene: TRBD1
CDR3aa: CASSSSGTGGYEQYF; CDR3nt: TGTGCCAGCAGCTCTTCTGGGACAGGTGGCTACGAGCAGTACTTC; len: 15; v_gene: TRBV5-4; abundance: -; j_gene: TRBJ2-7; d_gene: TRBD1